What follows describes a single T cell receptor beta chain. Its antigen is unidentified. The data originate from a study of blood T cells in healthy people across ages. This CDR3 spans 12 amino acids. V was shortened by 0 bases and J by 8 bases, with 5 bases between the two germline ends. Germline values: CDR1 SGHTA, CDR2 FQGNSA. General study points: The diversity estimates, figures obtained from one million T cells, were considered underestimates. More naive CD4+ cells and higher diversity marked long-lived donors relative to aged donors. Roughly linear age-related decline in beta diversity appeared, significant by age approximately 41.

Primed by a sample-barcoded 5' primer and a J-beta primer mix, a second PCR proceeded for about 6 to 11 cycles. MiXCR was run by TCRdb on the 5' RACE reads, yielding one entry per CDR3 protein. The table lists 780,000 or so distinct CDR3 sequences, 56% of them singletons, with 25% to 30% in the top ten. The TCR sequence derives from a man aged 35-49 years in good health. The chain uses TRBV7-2 and TRBJ2-1; no reliable D call. Sequenced input: blood. The CDR3 DNA reads TGTGCCAGCAGCTTAGCGGGTCATGAGCAGTTCTTC. Encoded protein: CASSLAGHEQFF.